This T cell receptor beta chain was retrieved from a study of tumor-infiltrating lymphocytes in primary liver carcinoma. CDR1 is SGHRS, CDR2 YFSETQ, per germline. This CDR3 comprises 10 residues. DNA and RNA were both co-extracted from about 19-30 mg of bulk tissue that had not been sorted. Histology found more than 80% viable tumor cells per sample. Details on this clonotype: Its target is unknown.

Total RNA amounting to roughly 480 ng was the source from which TCR beta cDNA was made with a constant-region primer. Sequencing libraries for TCR beta derived from three nested multiplex PCR rounds that used slightly modified ARM-PCR. Two initial PCR rounds of around 10 cycles each paired TRBV1-TRBV30 forward primers with a C-beta reverse primer. TCRdb passed the multiplex PCR reads through MiXCR, listing each CDR3 protein once. The table includes fewer than 250,000 distinct CDR3 sequences, 70% to 90% detected once. General observations from the study: Tumor region pairs outstripped tumor-adjacent and tumor-blood pairs in overlap.

The chain uses TRBV5-1 and TRBJ2-3; D is perhaps TRBD1 (5 bases). This receptor was obtained from a man aged 40-49 years with primary liver carcinoma and hepatitis B virus infection. Source material: tumor tissue from primary liver carcinoma. The DNA for the CDR3 is TGCGCAAACAGGCTCGATACGCAGTATTTT. It encodes CANRLDTQYF.